Each of the 4 T cell receptor beta chains below was sequenced from the same sample in a study of cytomegalovirus exposure and HLA in healthy donors. Primers for the PCR totalled 60 Vbeta and 13 Jbeta. The data were produced by immunoSEQ multiplex PCR, yet TCRdb's version contains in-frame clones alone and is incomplete. The data show 110,000 or so clones, around 77% seen once. Sequenced: PBMCs. All receptors derive from a man aged 18-30 years in good health and CMV-seropositive.

The genes are TRBV9 and TRBJ2-7; 9 nucleotides line up with TRBD2. The CDR3 totals 15 residues. CDR1 is SGDLS, CDR2 YYNGEE, per germline. The trim removed 3 bases at V and 0 bases at J, leaving 4 bases unmatched. Here the CDR3 reads CASSAASGVSYEQYF. CDR3 DNA: TGTGCCAGCAGCGCAGCTAGCGGGGTCTCCTACGAGCAGTACTTC.

The chain combines TRBV6-5 with TRBJ1-2, with 7 bases lining up with TRBD1. CDR1 and CDR2 (germline): MNHEY, SVGAGI. Germline trimming cut 0 bases from V and 8 bases from J; bases unmatched to any gene: 12. This CDR3 comprises 16 residues. The CDR3 coding sequence is TGTGCCAGCAGTTACTCTGGGACAGAATCCTCGCGGGGCTACACCTTC. It translates to CASSYSGTESSRGYTF.

J is TRBJ1-1 and V is TRBV19; TRBD1 matches 7 bases. This CDR3 has 15 amino acids. Germline assignment: CDR1 LNHDA and CDR2 SQIVND (reference sequence). V gave up 6 bases and J gave up 2 bases; unmatched junction bases: 9. CDR3 sequence: CASSEWAGGNTEAFF. The CDR3 nucleotides are TGTGCCAGTAGCGAATGGGCAGGGGGTAACACTGAAGCTTTCTTT.

The genes are TRBV2 and TRBJ2-3; tentative D call: TRBD1 (5 bases). Per germline, CDR1 SNHLY and CDR2 FYNNEI. CDR3 length: 14 amino acids. Trimming removed 7 bases from V and 3 bases from J, with 14 bases in between. CDR3 region: CASTLGAETDTQYF. The CDR3 bases are TGTGCCAGCACCCTAGGGGCAGAGACAGATACGCAGTATTTT.